Described below is a single T cell receptor beta chain sequence and its context. This entry is derived from a study of blood T cell repertoires in COVID-19. The germline V gene has CDR1 MDHEN and CDR2 SYDVKM. V lost 4 bases to trimming and J lost 2 bases, with 15 bases between them. CDR3 length: 15 amino acids. Using immunoSEQ multiplex PCR, the repertoire was profiled, and TCRdb retains in-frame clones only, with some absent. The data show about 400,000 clones, with roughly nine tenths seen just once and 0.95% to 1.5% held by the top ten. The J gene is TRBJ2-7, the V gene TRBV28, with D possibly TRBD1 on 6 matching bases. This sequence originates from a middle-aged man with acute or convalescent COVID-19. The sample comprised peripheral blood. The CDR3 region has the DNA TGTGCCAGCAGTTCACACAGGGACCCCCCCTACGAGCAGTACTTC. It translates to CASSSHRDPPYEQYF. Using reference TRBV28 and TRBJ2-7 for the parts outside the CDR3, the full variable domain is DVKVTQSSRYLVKRTGEKVFLECVQDMDHENMFWYRQDPGLGLRLIYFSYDVKMKEKGDIPEGYSVSREKKERFSLILESASTNQTSMYLCASSSHRDPPYEQYFGPGTRLTVT.